Listed below are T cell receptor beta chains from one sample, sequenced in a study of early T cells in non-severe SARS-CoV-2 infection. MiXCR was run by TCRdb on the 5' RACE reads, yielding one entry per CDR3 protein. The sample holds tens of thousands of distinct CDR3 sequences, about 15% seen once. Sequencing was done on a sample of whole blood. These receptors all stem from an adult who was a healthcare worker with PCR-confirmed SARS-CoV-2 infection or an uninfected control (not recorded which). The conserved cysteine and the conserved F or W are not part of the CDR3 here.

len,v_gene,j_gene,CDR3aa
13,TRBV11-2,TRBJ1-1,ASSGTSEVFTEAF
14,TRBV6-5,TRBJ1-1,ASRTAGITMNTEAF
13,TRBV28,TRBJ2-7,ASTSPGTNTGKQY
11,TRBV2,TRBJ2-7,ASGGGGMYEQY
12,TRBV5-1,TRBJ2-1,ASSSGREPIEQF
13,TRBV2,TRBJ1-6,ASSEVRPRNSPLH
12,TRBV6-6,TRBJ2-7,ASSLSDGTYEQY
11,TRBV2,TRBJ1-4,ASSDSQGIKLF
12,TRBV15,TRBJ1-4,ATSYRGLNEKLF
13,TRBV6-6,TRBJ2-2,ASSYWDPNTGELF
11,TRBV10-2,TRBJ2-5,ASSESSPETQY
12,TRBV12-3/TRBV12-4,TRBJ1-1,ASSPGQARTEAF
14,TRBV7-6,TRBJ2-3,ASSSSGSYMSDTQY
10,TRBV28,TRBJ2-7,ASSYRLNEQY
10,TRBV20-1,TRBJ1-1,SAQTQSTEAF
11,TRBV5-1,TRBJ2-5,ASRPGLQETQY
13,TRBV12-3/TRBV12-4,TRBJ2-5,ASSLWGRTTETQY
13,TRBV2,TRBJ2-2,ASSNDRGNTGELF
13,TRBV5-1,TRBJ2-3,VSIRTPKDTDTQY
13,TRBV28,TRBJ2-2,ASRRQGTNTGELF
13,TRBV5-1,TRBJ2-2,ASSLAPFVAGELF
11,TRBV6-4,TRBJ2-1,ASSVDRLGEQF
13,TRBV19,TRBJ2-2,ASSIPGISTGELF
10,TRBV29-1,TRBJ1-4,SVLDSNEKLF
12,TRBV6-6,TRBJ2-3,ASLVDGAGDTQY
13,TRBV28,TRBJ2-4,ASSFGMGRVNIQY
12,TRBV7-2,TRBJ2-1,ASSNLAGGGEQF
11,TRBV7-9,TRBJ1-1,ASSLGGGMRAF
10,TRBV4-1,TRBJ1-1,ASSQGTHEAF
12,TRBV28,TRBJ2-7,ASSLLRDAYEQY
10,TRBV10-3,TRBJ2-7,AISESTYEQY
13,TRBV27,TRBJ2-6,ASRISGSGANVLT
13,TRBV15,TRBJ2-1,ATSRELSYYNEQF
11,TRBV5-1,TRBJ2-7,ASSLDLGREQY
13,TRBV11-2,TRBJ2-7,ASSPPDRPIPEQY
13,TRBV11-2,TRBJ2-3,ASSTWGRETDTQY
13,TRBV28,TRBJ1-6,ASSPRALRRSPLH
10,TRBV12-5,TRBJ1-1,ASGSSGTEAF
12,TRBV28,TRBJ2-7,ASSSTGGKYEQY
11,TRBV20-1,TRBJ2-7,SAMKGLFYEQY
12,TRBV4-1,TRBJ1-5,ASSPGAHNQPQH
8,TRBV6-6,TRBJ1-1,ASSSSLAF
9,TRBV5-1,TRBJ2-5,ASSFEETQY
11,TRBV3-1,TRBJ1-5,ASSQQINQPQH
10,TRBV6-6,TRBJ1-1,ASSPRGNEAF
11,TRBV5-1,TRBJ2-1,ASSSGNYNEQF
13,TRBV28,TRBJ2-7,ASSPEDSGLYEQY
13,TRBV7-3,TRBJ2-1,ASSLGLAGASEQF
13,TRBV7-6,TRBJ2-2,ASSFPGGATGELF
14,TRBV6-1,TRBJ1-5,ASKGTQGLRNQPQH
12,TRBV7-2,TRBJ2-5,ASSLKVRAETQY
11,TRBV11-2,TRBJ1-1,ASSLEGGTEAF
15,TRBV6-6,TRBJ2-7,ASSLLAGGEGSYEQY
13,TRBV5-1,TRBJ2-1,ASSLVGQNYNEQF
11,TRBV20-1,TRBJ2-2,SARTGFTGELF
15,TRBV11-1,TRBJ2-7,ASSPIVADRGNYEQY
9,TRBV10-3,TRBJ1-3,ATGGGNTIY
9,TRBV29-1,TRBJ1-3,SGTVGNTIY